This TCR beta chain was sequenced during a study of Ad26.COV2.S vaccination and SARS-CoV-2 variants. On the study more broadly: Trial arm assignment for the donor was COV1001 Ad26.COV2.S. Doses of Ad26.COV2.S were injected into muscle once or twice, 56 days apart.

Treatment here: 19 received Ad26.COV2.S at low or high dose, single or two shots; about 5 received placebo; per-sample allocation not given. Specimen acquisition occurred on day 63 following the initial vaccine or placebo injection. Study conclusions and caveats: The study found similar non-spike TCR breadth in vaccine and placebo recipients. Post-vaccination breadth of spike-specific CD8+ and CD4+ T cell responses was reportedly substantial.

Libraries were prepared by immunoSEQ multiplex PCR; TCRdb keeps only in-frame clonotypes and omits some of them. In the table there are 400,000 to 450,000 clones, approximately 90% of which are singletons. Concerning this clone: The target antigen is unknown.

The germline V gene has CDR1 MNHEY and CDR2 SVGEGT. V lost 6 bases and J 6 bases, leaving 12 bases between the germline ends. The CDR3 spans 12 residues. This sample comprised peripheral blood, obtained in a trial of Ad26.COV2.S vaccine versus placebo. This chain uses TRBV6-2 or TRBV6-3 with TRBJ2-7, with a tentative D call TRBD1 (5 bases). The sequence came from a person between 18 and 60 years old who received the Ad26.COV2.S COVID-19 vaccine or a placebo. The CDR3 reads CASSGQGLEQYF. CDR3 nucleotide sequence: TGTGCCAGCAGCGGTCAGGGCCTCGAGCAGTACTTC.